This T cell receptor (beta chain) is drawn from a study of T cell responses to AZD1222 COVID-19 vaccine. Clones were sequenced by immunoSEQ multiplex PCR, and TCRdb holds only the in-frame ones, with some missing. The table has fewer than 130,000 clones, about nine tenths seen once. V dropped 3 bases and J dropped 0 bases, with 6 bases sitting between them. This CDR3 has 14 amino acids. CDR1 and CDR2 from the germline V gene are SNHLY and FYNNEI. Study-wide findings and caveats: Increases in Spike-specific TCR breadth and depth were seen after two AZD1222 doses. In all cases, repertoires were sampled only after the peak T cell response.

On this clone itself: Its matching antigen is unknown.

The material was peripheral blood, obtained on day 0 of AZD1222 vaccination. The chain recombines TRBV2 with TRBJ2-1; no reliable D call. The receptor's source is an adult in good health. CDR3 nucleotides: TGTGCCAGCAGTGAGGCCAGCTCCTACAATGAGCAGTTCTTC. This gives the protein CASSEASSYNEQFF. Looking up the rest from reference TRBV2 and TRBJ2-1 gives the full variable domain: EPEVTQTPSHQVTQMGQEVILRCVPISNHLYFYWYRQILGQKVEFLVSFYNNEISEKSEIFDDQFSVERPDGSNFTLKIRSTKLEDSAMYFCASSEASSYNEQFFGPGTRLTVL.